This T cell receptor beta chain was recovered during a study of beta chain features in type 1 diabetes (dated by TCRdb to 2017 to 2018). Broadly, across the study: No differences in mean age, gender distribution, total cell number or subset yield were found between patients and healthy donors. A total of 85 million to 140 million sorted cells were examined across all samples, and the number of cells per subset was strongly correlated with RNA yield. In the study, TCRB repertoires of sorted circulating CD4+ T cell subsets from recently diagnosed type 1 diabetes patients were compared with those of matched healthy donors. Naive and central memory subsets were obtained from all 30 or so donors, but regulatory and stem cell-like memory subsets were isolated from only 8 patients and about 8 healthy donors. Results and caveats for the whole study, not just this receptor: Sequencing cDNA rather than genomic DNA could over-represent highly expressing activated cells, although activation and CD3 levels did not differ between groups. Patients with type 1 diabetes made fewer insertions and deleted more nucleotides at VDJ recombination sites, implying thymic rearrangement abnormalities. PCR may preferentially amplify shorter templates, but because patient and control samples were amplified and corrected together, any resulting skew would affect both groups equally. HLA sub-analyses involved small numbers of individuals, so any influence of HLA type on TCRB rearrangement remained unresolved. A moderate but significant shortening of TCRB CDR3 length was observed in type 1 diabetes patients in all four CD4+ subsets. Naive, central memory and regulatory TCRB repertoires appeared to be more similar among patients than among healthy donors.

CDR1 MNHEY and CDR2 SMNVEV are derived from the germline V gene (reference sequence). V is clipped by 2 bases and J by 0 bases, and the sequence between their germline boundaries is 12 bases long. The CDR3 runs 16 residues from the cysteine to the phenylalanine. The entry retains the CDR3 DNA only, 48 bases that are in frame from base 1. Each donor gave one peripheral blood draw, approximately 110 mL on average, collected into heparinised tubes. A BD FACSAria II and a panel including CD45RO, CCR7, CD25, CD127, CD95 and CD27 were used to sort naive, central memory, regulatory and stem cell-like memory CD4+ T cells. Every sorted population had a purity above 98%. Right away, PBMCs were isolated by Lymphoprep density gradient centrifugation and were stained directly, with no culture step. So that batch effects would be minimized, each experiment stained and sorted samples in pairs, pairing one healthy donor with one patient.

This clone turned up a few times. Its antigen target is currently unknown. Nothing much larger sits one base from this clone, and base qualities are not available. The High Capacity cDNA Reverse Transcription Kit was used to reverse transcribe all of the isolated RNA, meaning that expressed TCRB transcripts were what got sequenced. Deep immunoSEQ sequencing was applied to naive, central memory and regulatory T cell samples, giving an average of about 3.7 million total reads per sample. After sorted cells were lysed in RLT buffer, RNA was extracted with DNase-treated RNeasy Micro or Mini kits, with the choice depending on cell number. To prevent cross-contamination, every cell subset was processed on its own, while patient and healthy donor samples were processed together. Using the immunoSEQ multiplex PCR, TCRB sequences were amplified from cDNA into 87-bp fragments spanning the CDR3 region. Sequencing of the amplicons was done on the Illumina HiSeq platform. The paper's processing steps were these. PCR bias was corrected computationally using synthetic template baselines, and reads within Hamming distance 2 were collapsed, with unmergeable singletons discarded. Reads were aligned against IMGT so that V, D and J genes, CDR3 length and insertions or deletions at six rearrangement sites could be assigned. Within each subset, clonotype counts were normalized to the number of sorted cells before true diversity and Gini coefficients were calculated with the tcR R package. The overlap coefficient, calculated on TCRB nucleotide sequences, was used to quantify repertoire sharing. Out-of-frame TCRB sequences from naive cells were analyzed as a proxy for the pre-selection repertoire. Sourced from immuneACCESS, this table was stored by TCRdb with only in-frame sequences that have V and J called. A share of the clones is absent; for the studies checked, an unresolved V gene accounts for under half, and the remainder has no known explanation. V and J calls and clone size are given by that table; D and trimming were obtained from the DNA. Recorded for this sample are 860,000 or so clones; roughly 15% of them occurred a single time. About 0.02% of the sample belongs to the ten largest clones.

This receptor was identified in a woman younger than 30 in good health. The V and J genes are TRBV27 and TRBJ2-3; matching of 6 bases hints at TRBD2 as the D gene. Material for sequencing was naive CD4+ T cells from blood. The label giving this sample's cell subset or site can be read as: true naive CD4+ T cells. The nucleotides are TGTGCCAGCAGTTTAATCGCGGGACCAAGCACAGATACGCAGTATTTT. Its amino acids are CASSLIAGPSTDTQYF.